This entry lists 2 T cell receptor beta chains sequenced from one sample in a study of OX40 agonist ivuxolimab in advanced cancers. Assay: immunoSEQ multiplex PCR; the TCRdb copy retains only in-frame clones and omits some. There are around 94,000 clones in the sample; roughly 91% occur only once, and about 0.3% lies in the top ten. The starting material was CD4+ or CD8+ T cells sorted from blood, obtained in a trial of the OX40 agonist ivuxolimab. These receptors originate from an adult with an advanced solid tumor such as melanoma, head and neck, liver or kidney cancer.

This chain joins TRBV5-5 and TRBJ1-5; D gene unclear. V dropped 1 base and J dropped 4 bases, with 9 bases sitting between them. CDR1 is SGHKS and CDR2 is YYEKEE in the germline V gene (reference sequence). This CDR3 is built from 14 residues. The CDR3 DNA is TGTGCCAGCAGCTTGCCAGGTACAAATCAGCCCCAGCATTTT. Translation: CASSLPGTNQPQHF.

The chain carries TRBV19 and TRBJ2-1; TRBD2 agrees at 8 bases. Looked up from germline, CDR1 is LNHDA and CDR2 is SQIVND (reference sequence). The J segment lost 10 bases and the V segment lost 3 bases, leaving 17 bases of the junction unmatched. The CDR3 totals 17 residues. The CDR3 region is CASSIFWSGLSGGEQFF. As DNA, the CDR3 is TGTGCCAGTAGTATTTTCTGGTCCGGACTCTCGGGGGGGGAGCAGTTCTTC.